This TCR beta chain derives from a study of CD8 T cells in ankylosing spondylitis. General observations from the study: Relatively scarce in peripheral blood, disease-linked clones were CD8+.

J lost 4 bases, V lost 4 bases, and 4 bases had no gene match. The CDR3 is 14 amino acids. Per germline, CDR1 LGHDT and CDR2 YNNKEL (reference sequence). One entry per CDR3 protein, called by TCRdb with MiXCR from the 5' RACE reads. The table records about 260,000 distinct CDR3 sequences, roughly 20% of them present only once. Worth noting for this clonotype: Its cognate antigen is unknown.

This receptor was identified in a male donor with ankylosing spondylitis or in good health (not recorded which). Sequencing was carried out using blood, either unsorted or a sorted T cell fraction (not recorded which). V usage is TRBV3-1 and J usage is TRBJ1-2, with TRBD1 identical over 9 bases. Here the CDR3 DNA reads TGTGCCAGCAGCCGTACAGGGGGCGGCTATGGCTACACCTTC. It translates to CASSRTGGGYGYTF.